Listed here is a single TCR beta chain. Sequence at one end of the junction differs from germline and may be a read error. This CDR3 contains 14 residues. CDR1 SGHTA and CDR2 FQGTGA come from the germline V gene. The data are from a study of T cells in Graves' hyperthyroidism and ophthalmopathy. RNA transcripts were the template for amplifying TCR beta CDR3 regions. HTBI primers were the set used in a first-round RT-PCR of the TCR CDR3. TCRdb itself ran the multiplex PCR reads through MiXCR, one entry per CDR3 protein. The sample has approximately 690,000 distinct CDR3 sequences, roughly 15% seen once; the top ten hold around an eighth.

This sequence was found in a woman aged 45 to 65 with Graves' ophthalmopathy. The rearrangement joins TRBV7-3 to TRBJ2-3; TRBD2 might be the D (6 bases). Sequencing was carried out using blood. The CDR3 loop is CLNGTPEGGDTQYF. DNA for the CDR3: TGCCTCAACGGGACTCCTGAGGGTGGAGATACGCAGTATTTT.